The 11 T cell receptor beta chains given below trace back to one sample, sequenced in a study of blood T cell repertoires in COVID-19. Assay used: immunoSEQ multiplex PCR; TCRdb lists only in-frame clones, some missing. The sample shows fewer than 70,000 clones, roughly 80% of them seen only once. Source material: peripheral blood. The source of these receptors is an elderly woman with acute or convalescent COVID-19.

This rearrangement joins TRBV28 to TRBJ2-4, with 7 bases fitting TRBD1. The CDR3 has 15 residues. Germline CDR1 MDHEN, CDR2 SYDVKM. The junction had 5 bases not matched to a gene; V was cut back by 6 bases and J by 0 bases. CDR3 sequence: CASRPTGVAKNIQYF. The CDR3 nucleotides are TGTGCCAGCAGACCTACAGGGGTAGCCAAAAACATTCAGTACTTC.

The V call is TRBV25-1, the J call TRBJ2-5; D possibly corresponds to TRBD1 (6 bases). The CDR3 covers 14 residues. Trimming pared 4 bases from V and 6 bases from J, leaving 15 bases between. Germline loops: CDR1 MGHDK, CDR2 SYGVNS. The CDR3 reads CASSVGGSKKTQYF. The CDR3 bases are TGTGCCAGCAGTGTAGGGGGTTCTAAGAAGACCCAGTACTTC.

The chain is built from TRBV14 and TRBJ2-5; TRBD2 is a possible D gene (5 bases). The CDR3 consists of 17 residues. V lost 5 bases and J 2 bases, leaving 21 bases between the germline ends. Germline values: CDR1 SGHDN, CDR2 FVKESK. The chain's CDR3 is CASSSRVGGRRQETQYF. DNA of the CDR3: TGTGCCAGCAGCTCTCGGGTGGGTGGCAGGAGGCAAGAGACCCAGTACTTC.

V is TRBV2 and J is TRBJ2-4, with 8 bases aligning to TRBD1. From germline, CDR1 is SNHLY and CDR2 FYNNEI. CDR3 length: 15 residues. Germline trimming cut 4 bases from V and 8 bases from J; bases unmatched to any gene: 10. The CDR3 DNA reads as TGTGCCAGCAGTGGGACCGGGACAGGTGGGGACATTCAGTACTTC. This codes for CASSGTGTGGDIQYF.

This clone occurred once. The V and J genes are TRBV2 and TRBJ1-2; TRBD1 matches 9 bases. The V and J ends lost 6 bases and 5 bases, in that order; junction bases with no gene match: 7. The CDR3 extends over 14 amino acids. Germline V gene data show CDR1 as SNHLY and CDR2 as FYNNEI. The CDR3 spells CASSNTGGGYGYTF. For the CDR3, the DNA is TGTGCCAGCAGCAACACAGGGGGCGGGTATGGCTACACCTTC.

The rearrangement links TRBV7-9 to TRBJ2-1; TRBD2 matches at 10 bases. The V and J ends lost 4 bases and 7 bases, in that order; junction bases with no gene match: 7. The CDR3 sequence is 15 residues long. Germline values: CDR1 SEHNR, CDR2 FQNEAQ (reference sequence). The DNA for the CDR3 is TGTGCCAGCAGCTCCCCTAGCGGGGGTATAAATGAGCAGTTCTTC. The encoded protein is CASSSPSGGINEQFF.

The J gene is TRBJ1-2, the V gene TRBV2; 8 bases line up with TRBD1. Germline V gene sequence: CDR1 SNHLY, CDR2 FYNNEI. V dropped 6 bases and J dropped 4; count of bases not matched to a gene: 7. The CDR3 length is 14 residues. Written as DNA, the CDR3 is TGTGCCAGCAGAGCATCAGGGGGCAGCTATGGCTACACCTTC. Protein: CASRASGGSYGYTF.

This clone turned up a few times. This chain connects TRBV19 to TRBJ2-1; 9 nucleotides agree with TRBD2. Germline V gene lookup returns CDR1 LNHDA and CDR2 SQIVND (reference sequence). With 5 bases clipped from V and 8 bases from J, the junction kept 7 bases outside the gene matches. This CDR3 is built from 14 residues. The CDR3 DNA sequence: TGTGCCAGTAGTGCTCGACTAGCGGCCCATGAGCAGTTCTTC. It specifies CASSARLAAHEQFF.

The chain couples TRBV6-6 to TRBJ1-4; tentative D call: TRBD1 (6 bases). The CDR3 runs 14 residues. V was cut by 0 bases and J by 12 bases, with 14 bases left in between. CDR1 and CDR2 (germline): MNHNY, SVGAGI (reference sequence). Written as DNA, the CDR3 is TGTGCCAGCAGTTACTCCCAGGGGCTCTCGGAACTGTTTTTT. As protein: CASSYSQGLSELFF.

The chain couples TRBV19 to TRBJ2-1; 7 bases line up with TRBD2. This CDR3 has 15 residues. Germline V lookup: CDR1 LNHDA, CDR2 SQIVND (reference sequence). The junction had 6 bases not matched to a gene; V was cut back by 3 bases and J by 4 bases. CDR3 sequence reads: CASSMGREGYNEQFF. The CDR3 DNA reads as TGTGCCAGTAGTATGGGTAGGGAGGGGTACAATGAGCAGTTCTTC.

The rearrangement uses TRBV19 and TRBJ2-7; 8 nucleotides align to TRBD1. CDR3 length: 13 amino acids. J was trimmed by 4 bases and V by 6 bases; bases with no gene match: 5. Per germline, CDR1 LNHDA and CDR2 SQIVND (reference sequence). CDR3 loop: CASSPDRAYEQYF. In DNA, the CDR3 is TGTGCCAGTAGCCCGGACAGGGCTTACGAGCAGTACTTC.